This T cell receptor (beta chain) was sequenced during a study of blood T cell repertoires in COVID-19 (dated by TCRdb to about 2020). Regarding the study in general: The collaborator samples originated in the United States, Italy and Spain and spanned the acute and convalescent phases of COVID-19. Deeply sampled blood TCRbeta repertoires from subjects exposed to, actively infected with, or recovered from COVID-19 were included in the dataset. Samples came from the ongoing ImmuneRACE study (first 160 participants) plus 1,254 subjects from 6 global collaborators. The material from the prospective study consisted of cDNA or gDNA derived from T cells, B-cell-depleted T cells, or PBMCs. The sample metadata nearly always contained a de-identified subject ID, COVID-19 status, age in years and sex. A freely available public database, intended as a resource for researchers studying the immune response to SARS-CoV-2, is where the repertoires were released. HLA class I and class II types, where available, came from metadata supplied by the sample provider rather than from assay-based typing.

TCRbeta CDR3 regions were amplified from genomic DNA by means of the immunoSEQ Assay, a bias-controlled multiplex PCR. Concerning the study's data processing: The number of nucleated cells in each sample was estimated by amplification of reference gene primers within the assay. Sequence reads were collapsed and filtered to measure the absolute abundance of every unique TCRbeta CDR3 rearrangement. For each sample, productive Simpson clonality was calculated by taking the square root of Simpson's diversity index across productive rearrangements. TCRdb took over this immuneACCESS table, retaining in-frame rearrangements with V and J assigned. Such tables are incomplete; in checked studies, under half of the missing clones stem from an unresolved V gene, and the remainder is unexplained. D and trimming come from the DNA, and the V and J calls and clone size come from that table. This sample gives tens of thousands of clones in total; approximately 80% of them show up just once. Of the sample, about 5.7% is held by the ten largest clones.

For CDR1 and CDR2, the germline V gene lists MNHEY and SVGEGT. Its CDR3 holds 15 amino acids, cysteine through phenylalanine. Only CDR3 DNA is held: 45 bases, read in frame from base 1. From V the trimming removes 2 bases and from J it removes 15 bases, while the gene matches leave 13 bases of the junction unaccounted for. As to this clone: Its binding antigen is unknown. No quality values exist for individual bases; no much larger clone is one base distant.

One collaborating source in Seattle enrolled patients while the patients were actively infected and followed the patients over time throughout the course of disease. Each collaborating institution followed its own protocols to collect whole blood in K2EDTA tubes. For TCRbeta analysis, collaborators shipped samples as frozen whole blood, isolated PBMCs, or DNA extracted from either of those sample types. Here is what the overall study found, with its caveats: Clinical and demographic metadata were provided uncurated, with the amount varying by source and participant.

This TCR was sampled from a man in his sixties or seventies with COVID-19, enrolled during active disease. Recombination joined TRBV6-2 or TRBV6-3 with TRBJ2-1; the central 10 bases match TRBD2. Material for sequencing was peripheral blood. At the DNA level, the sequence is TGTGCCAGCAGTTACCCTAGCGGGAGTAAAGGTAAACCGTTCTTC. It specifies CASSYPSGSKGKPFF.